The 14 T cell receptor beta chains below all came from one sample that was sequenced in a study of post-analysis software for immune sequencing data. Study-wide points: Controls showed lower frequencies than patients for roughly five TRBV segments, and TRBV5-6, TRBV5-1 and TRBV20-1 were among these.

These TCRs are of unknown antigen specificity. Prepared TCR beta cDNA libraries contained unique molecular identifiers. TCRdb re-called the PCR reads through MiXCR, storing one row per CDR3 protein. The profile covers about half a million distinct CDR3 sequences, with around a third appearing a single time and about 5.6% taken by the ten largest. The sequenced sample was blood. These receptors were collected from a girl between 2 and 17 years old with multiple sclerosis.

There are a few counts of this clonotype. V gene TRBV7-9 combines with J gene TRBJ2-7; 10 bases fit TRBD1. Per the germline V gene, CDR1 is SEHNR and CDR2 is FQNEAQ (reference sequence). V shed 7 bases, J shed 4 bases, and the junction held 10 bases outside the gene matches. This CDR3 is 15 amino acids long. CDR3 amino acids: CASTTRGQGNYEQYF. The CDR3 DNA sequence: TGTGCCAGCACTACGCGGGGACAGGGGAATTACGAGCAGTACTTC. The whole variable domain, remainder taken from reference TRBV7-9 and TRBJ2-7, is DTGVSQNPRHKITKRGQNVTFRCDPISEHNRLYWYRQTLGQGPEFLTYFQNEAQLEKSRLLSDRFSAERPKGSFSTLEIQRTEQGDSAMYLCASTTRGQGNYEQYFGPGTRLTVT.

This sequence joins TRBV5-1 and TRBJ2-3, with TRBD2 matching over 7 bases. V was pared by 0 bases and J by 7 bases, with 8 bases of the junction left unmatched. CDR1 is SGHRS and CDR2 is YFSETQ in the germline V gene. This CDR3 region has 15 residues. The CDR3 region has the DNA TGCGCCAGCAGCTTGGGCGGAGCGGGGACGAATACGCAGTATTTT. Protein sequence: CASSLGGAGTNTQYF.

The V and J genes are TRBV6-1 and TRBJ1-5; the match to TRBD1 covers 7 bases. This CDR3 is built from 14 residues. V lost 8 bases to trimming and J lost 6 bases; unmatched junction nucleotides: 10. The V gene's germline CDR1 is MNHNS and CDR2 SASEGT. The CDR3 coding sequence is TGTGCCAGCTGCCGGAGGGGGCCTAGTCAGCCCCAGCATTTT. Protein product: CASCRRGPSQPQHF.

This clonotype appeared a few times. V usage is TRBV5-1 and J usage is TRBJ2-1; 11 nucleotides align to TRBD2. Germline CDR1 reads SGHRS; CDR2 reads YFSETQ. The CDR3 is 14 residues long. Germline trimming cut 2 bases from V and 6 bases from J; bases unmatched to any gene: 1. The CDR3 loop reads CASSLLAGANEQFF. CDR3 in DNA: TGCGCCAGCAGCTTACTAGCGGGGGCCAATGAGCAGTTCTTC.

The chain combines TRBV6-5 with TRBJ2-5, with D tentatively TRBD1 or TRBD2 (6 bases each). The CDR3 loop spans 14 amino acids. Germline loops: CDR1 MNHEY, CDR2 SVGAGI. The V gene lost 7 bases and the J gene lost 11 bases, with 23 bases spanning the gap. This CDR3 reads CASTPSRGVRQQYF. The DNA for the CDR3 is TGTGCCAGCACTCCATCGAGGGGGGTAAGGCAGCAGTACTTC.

In its sample, this clonotype was seen a few times. The genes are TRBV10-3 and TRBJ2-2; D may correspond to TRBD1 or TRBD2 (6 bases each). Germline V gives CDR1 ENHRY, CDR2 SYGVKD. This CDR3 spans 16 amino acids. V was clipped by 0 bases and J by 0 bases, with 8 bases between them. CDR3 nucleotides: TGTGCCATCAGTGAGTCAGGGGGGACGAACACCGGGGAGCTGTTTTTT. It encodes CAISESGGTNTGELFF.

The chain links TRBV20-1 to TRBJ2-3; D unresolved. Germline V gene data show CDR1 as DFQATT and CDR2 as SNEGSKA (reference sequence). Trimming shortened V by 6 bases and J by 2 bases, and 15 bases separated the two germline ends. The CDR3 length is 14 residues. In DNA, the CDR3 is TGCAGTGCCCTCTACATACTACTCACAGATACGCAGTATTTT. The encoded protein is CSALYILLTDTQYF.

The chain couples TRBV20-1 to TRBJ2-5; 7 bases match TRBD2. The V segment lost 6 bases and the J segment 0 bases; nucleotides outside the gene matches: 7. The germline CDR1 and CDR2 sequences are DFQATT and SNEGSKA (reference sequence). The CDR3 length is 14 residues. CDR3 in amino acids: CSARRRGYQETQYF. The CDR3 bases are TGCAGTGCCAGGAGGCGGGGGTACCAAGAGACCCAGTACTTC.

This clonotype appeared a few times. The chain uses TRBV28 and TRBJ2-4; D gene ambiguous. V was cut by 8 bases and J by 3 bases, with 17 bases left in between. The CDR3 loop spans 15 amino acids. Germline loops: CDR1 MDHEN, CDR2 SYDVKM. CDR3 nucleotides: TGTGCCAGCCGAGATGGCAGCCTAGTCAAAAACATTCAGTACTTC. Its translation is CASRDGSLVKNIQYF.

The CDR3 bases are TGTGCCAGCAGCCCCTGGGACAGGGGAGGCGGGGAGCTGTTTTTT. Amino acid sequence: CASSPWDRGGGELFF. This chain joins TRBV7-7 and TRBJ2-2, with 10 positions matching TRBD1. J lost 7 bases, V lost 5 bases, and 7 bases had no gene match. CDR1 is SSHAT and CDR2 is FNYEAQ in the germline V gene (reference sequence). The CDR3 contains 15 residues.

This clonotype was observed a handful of times. This chain joins TRBV7-2 and TRBJ2-3; maybe TRBD2 (7 bases). CDR3 size: 16 residues. Trimming stripped 5 bases from V and 4 bases from J, with 19 bases between. Looked up from germline, CDR1 is SGHTA and CDR2 is FQGNSA. The CDR3 region is CASSKSGGGLADTQYF. DNA of the CDR3: TGTGCCAGCAGCAAGTCTGGGGGGGGGCTGGCAGATACGCAGTATTTT.

This clonotype was counted only a few times. The chain combines TRBV7-9 with TRBJ1-5; D uncertain. With 4 bases removed from V and 4 bases from J, the gap between germline ends came to 8 bases. Germline lookup yields CDR1 SEHNR and CDR2 FQNEAQ (reference sequence). The CDR3 is 13 residues long. CDR3 DNA: TGTGCCAGCAGCTCCTCCTTAAATCAGCCCCAGCATTTT. Amino acid sequence: CASSSSLNQPQHF.

This chain joins TRBV2 and TRBJ1-2; maybe TRBD1 (6 bases). The CDR3 loop spans 13 amino acids. The germline V and J ends were trimmed by 2 bases and 8 bases, with 12 bases remaining between them. Germline loops: CDR1 SNHLY, CDR2 FYNNEI. Here the CDR3 reads CASSESGQGGYTF. In DNA, the CDR3 is TGTGCCAGCAGTGAAAGCGGGCAGGGGGGCTACACCTTC.

The V call is TRBV21-1, the J call TRBJ1-4; the DNA was not compared with TRBD1, the D call given in the table. TRBV21-1 is annotated as a pseudogene. The CDR3 runs to 17 residues. CDR3 protein: CASSKAISAGGDEKLFF. The CDR3 coding sequence is TGTGCCAGCAGCAAGGCAATTTCGGCAGGGGGCGATGAAAAACTGTTTTTT.